One and the same sample provided the 18 T cell receptor beta chains below, sequenced in a study of shared clonotypes between healthy human individuals. The method was immunoSEQ multiplex PCR; TCRdb's version includes in-frame clones alone and lacks a portion of them. Of about 1.9 million clones in the sample, just over 90% were seen once. Positively selected for CCR7, the CD45RO-negative cells used as naive CD8 cells excluded terminally differentiated effector memory CD45RA+ cells. What was sequenced was naive CD8+ T cells from PBMCs. The receptors shown here come from a man aged 18 to 30 in good health. Some clones in this sample may be carry-over from other donors' samples.

Points on this clone: Other DNA sequences in the same sample also yield this CDR3. V usage is TRBV10-3 and J usage is TRBJ2-7; D might be TRBD1 or TRBD2, each matching 5 bases. CDR1 is ENHRY, CDR2 SYGVKD, per germline. This CDR3 region has 14 residues. The V end was cut by 0 bases, the J end by 4 bases, with 10 bases between. In DNA, the CDR3 is TGTGCCATCAGTGAGTCTACGGGGCTGTACGAGCAGTACTTC. Translating it yields CAISESTGLYEQYF.

V and J are TRBV6-5 and TRBJ2-1, with TRBD2 identical over 10 bases. Germline V gene data show CDR1 as MNHEY and CDR2 as SVGAGI. With V trimmed by 2 bases and J by 4 bases, 5 bases remained unmatched. CDR3 size: 16 residues. In DNA, the CDR3 is TGTGCCAGCAGTTACGCCGTTAGCGGGGGGTACAATGAGCAGTTCTTC. This translates into CASSYAVSGGYNEQFF.

Concerning this clone itself: The sample has other DNA sequences that encode this CDR3 too. The rearrangement uses TRBV4-1 and TRBJ2-7; TRBD1 matches 10 bases. The junction had 3 bases not matched to a gene; V was cut back by 3 bases and J by 4 bases. Looked up from germline, CDR1 is MGHRA and CDR2 is YSYEKL. This CDR3 is 14 amino acids long. The CDR3 DNA sequence: TGCGCCAGCAGCCAGGGGACAGGGGTGTACGAGCAGTACTTC. This translates into CASSQGTGVYEQYF.

In DNA, the CDR3 is TGTGCCAGCAGTTATGGCGTTGTACCCCGGACCGGGGAGCTGTTTTTT. It translates to CASSYGVVPRTGELFF. This chain links TRBV27 with TRBJ2-2; the D is unclear. CDR3 size: 16 residues. CDR1 and CDR2 from the germline V gene are MNHEY and SMNVEV (reference sequence). V lost 4 bases and J 5 bases, leaving 17 bases between the germline ends.

This chain links TRBV27 with TRBJ1-5; no definite D call. Trimming stripped 0 bases from V and 3 bases from J, with 9 bases between. Germline CDR1 MNHEY, CDR2 SMNVEV (reference sequence). The CDR3 has 15 amino acids. DNA for the CDR3: TGTGCCAGCAGTTTATCGCAGAGCCTCAATCAGCCCCAGCATTTT. It codes for CASSLSQSLNQPQHF.

The genes are TRBV14 and TRBJ2-1, with 8 bases that match TRBD2. V trimming: 3 bases; J trimming: 5 bases; junction bases outside the gene matches: 9. The CDR3 has 16 amino acids. In germline, CDR1 is SGHDN, CDR2 FVKESK. CDR3 DNA sequence: TGTGCCAGCAGCCATCAGCGGGAGTGGTCCCACAATGAGCAGTTCTTC. Its protein product is CASSHQREWSHNEQFF.

The rearrangement uses TRBV30 and TRBJ2-1; D perhaps matches TRBD2 (5 bases). Per the germline V gene, CDR1 is GTSNPN and CDR2 is SVGIG (reference sequence). V was cut by 2 bases and J by 7 bases, with 12 bases left in between. This CDR3 comprises 13 residues. The CDR3 loop reads CAWSNLDWNEQFF. The CDR3 DNA sequence: TGTGCCTGGAGTAACCTGGACTGGAATGAGCAGTTCTTC.

This clone has only one observation. The V and J genes are TRBV6-5 and TRBJ2-5, with 7 bases that match TRBD1. Germline lookup yields CDR1 MNHEY and CDR2 SVGAGI. V trimming: 4 bases; J trimming: 2 bases; junction bases outside the gene matches: 1. The CDR3 is 13 amino acids. CDR3 residues: CASSWGQQETQYF. Written as DNA, the CDR3 is TGTGCCAGCAGTTGGGGACAGCAAGAGACCCAGTACTTC.

This clone was found once. V is TRBV11-1 and J is TRBJ2-1; the match to TRBD2 covers 13 bases. Trimming cost V 4 bases and J 7 bases; bases outside gene matches: 7. The CDR3 is made up of 16 amino acids. Germline CDR1 SGHAT, CDR2 FQDESV (reference sequence). CDR3 region: CASSSRTSGSPNEQFF. In DNA, the CDR3 is TGTGCCAGCAGCTCGCGGACTAGCGGGAGTCCAAATGAGCAGTTCTTC. The complete variable domain, with remaining parts taken from reference TRBV11-1 and TRBJ2-1, reads EAEVAQSPRYKITEKSQAVAFWCDPISGHATLYWYRQILGQGPELLVQFQDESVVDDSQLPKDRFSAERLKGVDSTLKIQPAELGDSAMYLCASSSRTSGSPNEQFFGPGTRLTVL.

V usage is TRBV19 and J usage is TRBJ2-5; D is unclear. Germline CDR1 reads LNHDA; CDR2 reads SQIVND (reference sequence). The ends were cut back, 7 bases at V and 2 bases at J, with 20 bases in the middle. This CDR3 contains 16 residues. CDR3 coding DNA: TGTGCCAGTATGGGCGGAGAAGGTGCGGTTCAAGAGACCCAGTACTTC. As protein: CASMGGEGAVQETQYF.

This clone appeared a few times. V is TRBV10-1 and J is TRBJ1-1, with no clear D. V was pared by 0 bases and J by 4 bases, with 12 bases between. The CDR3 has 15 amino acids. Germline V gene sequence: CDR1 WNHNN, CDR2 SYGVQD (reference sequence). In DNA, the CDR3 is TGCGCCAGCAGTGAGTCAGGAGGGATGAGCACTGAAGCTTTCTTT. Its protein product is CASSESGGMSTEAFF.

The V gene is TRBV9, the J gene TRBJ2-3, with D possibly being TRBD2 (6 bases). CDR3 length: 17 residues. Germline-derived CDR1 and CDR2 are SGDLS and YYNGEE. Trimming removed 2 bases at V and 1 base at J, with 17 bases between. The chain's CDR3 is CASSVLWGEPGTDTQYF. In DNA form, the CDR3 reads TGTGCCAGCAGCGTCCTGTGGGGGGAGCCCGGCACAGATACGCAGTATTTT. The whole variable domain, remainder taken from reference TRBV9 and TRBJ2-3, is DSGVTQTPKHLITATGQRVTLRCSPRSGDLSVYWYQQSLDQGLQFLIQYYNGEERAKGNILERFSAQQFPDLHSELNLSSLELGDSALYFCASSVLWGEPGTDTQYFGPGTRLTVL.

The chain carries TRBV7-9 and TRBJ2-1; maybe TRBD2 (6 bases). CDR1 SEHNR and CDR2 FQNEAQ come from the germline V gene (reference sequence). The CDR3 totals 15 residues. Trimming stripped 3 bases from V and 8 bases from J, with 17 bases between. The CDR3 is CASSFPGLLEYEQFF. In DNA, the CDR3 is TGTGCCAGCAGCTTCCCGGGACTTCTCGAGTATGAGCAGTTCTTC.

The chain has TRBV10-1 and TRBJ1-2, with D tentatively TRBD1 (5 bases). Per germline, CDR1 WNHNN and CDR2 SYGVQD (reference sequence). V was pared by 6 bases and J by 2 bases, with 10 bases between. The CDR3 extends over 13 amino acids. The CDR3 DNA reads TGCGCCAGCAGGAGAGCAGGGAACTATGGCTACACCTTC. Protein product: CASRRAGNYGYTF.

This clone was detected only once. V gene TRBV27 combines with J gene TRBJ2-1, with D maybe TRBD1 (6 bases). The CDR3 covers 14 residues. The germline V and J ends were trimmed by 7 bases and 3 bases, with 13 bases remaining between them. Germline values: CDR1 MNHEY, CDR2 SMNVEV (reference sequence). The CDR3 is CASTSGVGYNEQFF. In DNA form, the CDR3 reads TGTGCCAGCACGTCAGGGGTGGGCTACAATGAGCAGTTCTTC.

The count of this clone is one. The chain joins TRBV5-1 to TRBJ1-1, with D hard to call. The CDR3 has 14 residues. Germline V gene sequence: CDR1 SGHRS, CDR2 YFSETQ. V was clipped by 1 base and J by 3 bases, with 10 bases between them. The CDR3 DNA reads TGCGCCAGCAGCTTGTCGGACCGACACACTGAAGCTTTCTTT. Its translation: CASSLSDRHTEAFF.

The chain is built from TRBV7-2 and TRBJ2-1; 11 bases are a match to TRBD2. J was trimmed by 0 bases and V by 6 bases; bases with no gene match: 7. The CDR3 runs 17 residues. CDR1 is SGHTA and CDR2 is FQGNSA in the germline V gene. For the CDR3, the DNA is TGTGCCAGCAGTTTTGTGGGACTAGCGGACTCCTACAATGAGCAGTTCTTC. It codes for CASSFVGLADSYNEQFF.

The V and J genes are TRBV27 and TRBJ2-2, with 7 bases that match TRBD1. This CDR3 has 14 residues. The germline V gene has CDR1 MNHEY and CDR2 SMNVEV (reference sequence). With V trimmed by 8 bases and J by 7 bases, 10 bases remained unmatched. This chain's CDR3 is CASGLRGSVGELFF. The CDR3 nucleotides are TGTGCCAGCGGACTCAGGGGGTCGGTCGGGGAGCTGTTTTTT.